A selection of T cell receptor beta chains follows, all from one sample in a study of Graves' ophthalmopathy and Graves' hyperthyroidism. Each CDR3 protein gets one entry after TCRdb re-called the multiplex PCR reads with MiXCR. The sample records about 400,000 distinct CDR3 sequences, under 25% being singletons. Sequencing used peripheral blood. The receptors were sampled from a woman under 30 with stable Graves' hyperthyroidism. Both conserved end residues are part of each CDR3. D genes are given only for firm matches. Some rows have no size entry. The others give once, few or many, or a class for an expanded clone.

V gene	J gene	D gene	clone size	CDR3 protein	CDR3 DNA
TRBV10-3	TRBJ1-2	-	many	CAISDNRAYGYTF	TGTGCCATCAGTGATAACCGAGCTTATGGCTACACCTTC
TRBV18	TRBJ1-1	-	once	CASSLTGTRNTEAFF	TGTGCCAGCTCACTCACCGGGACACGGAACACTGAAGCTTTCTTT
TRBV20-1	TRBJ1-3	-	-	CSARDRGTGNTIYF	TGCAGTGCTAGAGACCGGGGGACGGGAAACACCATATATTTT
TRBV12-3/TRBV12-4	TRBJ2-2	-	many	CASSLRREVIGELFF	TGTGCCAGCAGTTTGCGAAGGGAAGTAATCGGGGAGCTGTTTTTT
TRBV20-1	TRBJ1-5	-	many	CSARERGLGQPQHF	TGCAGTGCTAGAGAAAGGGGCTTGGGTCAGCCCCAGCATTTT
TRBV7-8	TRBJ2-7	-	many	CASSLVAGFNEQYF	TGTGCCAGCAGCTTAGTCGCAGGGTTCAACGAGCAGTACTTC
TRBV2	TRBJ1-2	TRBD1	many	CASMEGQAYGYTF	TGTGCCAGCATGGAGGGACAGGCCTATGGCTACACCTTC
TRBV6-5	TRBJ2-7	-	many	CASAKGSRPYEQYF	TGTGCCAGCGCCAAGGGGTCGAGACCCTACGAGCAGTACTTC
TRBV19	TRBJ2-2	-	many	CASPGELFF	TGTGCCAGCCCCGGGGAGCTGTTTTTT
TRBV30	TRBJ1-2	-	many	CAWSVRAAYGYTF	TGTGCCTGGAGTGTACGGGCAGCTTATGGCTACACCTTC
TRBV6-1	TRBJ1-6	-	many	CASSLRQEDSPLHF	TGTGCCAGCAGTCTGCGACAGGAGGATTCACCCCTCCACTTT
TRBV5-1	TRBJ1-2	-	once	CASSLDSSAYGYTF	TGCGCCAGCAGCTTGGACAGTTCTGCTTATGGCTACACCTTC
TRBV11-3	TRBJ2-5	TRBD2	few	CASSMRGDPRETQYF	TGTGCCAGCAGTATGCGGGGGGACCCCAGAGAGACCCAGTACTTC
TRBV20-1	TRBJ2-7	-	many	CSARDRGASYEQYF	TGCAGTGCTAGAGACAGGGGGGCGTCCTACGAGCAGTACTTC
TRBV6-5	TRBJ2-2	-	many	CASSYSTGELFF	TGTGCCAGCAGTTACTCGACCGGGGAGCTGTTTTTT
TRBV9	TRBJ2-2	TRBD2	many	CASSTRGLAGNLRGGELFF	TGTGCCAGCAGCACTCGCGGACTAGCGGGAAACCTACGGGGCGGGGAGCTGTTTTTT
TRBV6-5	TRBJ1-2	-	-	CASSYPGTDLDGYTF	TGTGCCAGCAGTTACCCGGGGACGGACCTCGATGGCTACACCTTC
TRBV6-5	TRBJ1-5	TRBD1	many	CASSLTGGDNQPQHF	TGTGCCAGCAGTTTAACAGGGGGGGACAATCAGCCCCAGCATTTT
TRBV19	TRBJ1-5	TRBD1	many	CASSQDRDNQPQHF	TGTGCCAGTTCCCAGGACAGGGACAATCAGCCCCAGCATTTT
TRBV5-1	TRBJ2-2	-	few	CASSLRAGDGELFF	TGCGCCAGCAGCCTAAGGGCCGGAGACGGGGAGCTGTTTTTT
TRBV7-3	TRBJ2-7	-	-	CASSLTVGMGYEQYF	TGTGCCAGCAGCTTAACGGTGGGGATGGGTTACGAGCAGTACTTC
TRBV28	TRBJ2-5	TRBD2	many	CATTLAGGGETQYF	TGTGCCACCACCTTGGCGGGAGGGGGAGAGACCCAGTACTTC
TRBV7-2	TRBJ2-5	TRBD1	many	CASSLDRGTGWYF	TGTGCCAGCAGCTTAGATAGGGGGACAGGGTGGTACTTC
TRBV28	TRBJ1-2	-	many	CASRYGFNYGYTF	TGTGCCAGCAGATACGGGTTTAACTATGGCTACACCTTC
TRBV6-2/TRBV6-3	TRBJ1-1	-	many	CASSYSGGFSEAFF	TGTGCCAGCAGTTACTCGGGGGGATTCTCTGAAGCTTTCTTT
TRBV27	TRBJ2-7	-	many	CASSLSGRILYEQYF	TGTGCCAGCAGTTTATCGGGACGGATTCTTTACGAGCAGTACTTC
TRBV20-1	TRBJ2-2	-	-	CSARLGSPNTGGLFF	TGCAGTGCTAGGTTAGGGTCTCCGAACACCGGGGGGCTGTTTTTT
TRBV7-2	TRBJ1-2	-	-	CASSLARQMYGYTF	TGTGCCAGCAGCTTAGCGAGGCAGATGTATGGCTACACCTTC
TRBV12-3/TRBV12-4	TRBJ2-2	-	many	CASSPPRGANTGELFF	TGTGCCAGCAGCCCTCCTCGGGGGGCCAACACCGGGGAGCTGTTTTTT
TRBV7-9	TRBJ1-1	-	many	CASSLASQLTEAFF	TGTGCCAGCAGCTTAGCCAGTCAGCTCACTGAAGCTTTCTTT
TRBV20-1	TRBJ2-7	TRBD2	many	CSARDLAGARYEQYF	TGCAGTGCTAGAGACCTAGCGGGAGCTCGGTACGAGCAGTACTTC
TRBV5-1	TRBJ2-7	-	many	CASSLAVTSYEQYF	TGCGCCAGCAGCTTGGCCGTTACATCCTACGAGCAGTACTTC
TRBV28	TRBJ2-2	TRBD2	many	CASSPSGLPNTGELFF	TGTGCCAGCAGTCCCTCGGGACTACCGAACACCGGGGAGCTGTTTTTT
TRBV7-9	TRBJ2-4	TRBD2	many	CASSLDRAGVENIQYF	TGTGCCAGCAGCTTAGATAGAGCGGGGGTGGAAAACATTCAGTACTTC
TRBV12-3/TRBV12-4	TRBJ1-1	-	many	CASTGTLTNTEAFF	TGTGCCAGCACCGGGACACTAACGAACACTGAAGCTTTCTTT
TRBV2	TRBJ1-5	-	few	CASGAVGQPQHF	TGTGCCAGCGGGGCAGTGGGCCAGCCCCAGCATTTT
TRBV20-1	TRBJ2-7	TRBD1	many	CSASRDRGPEQYF	TGCAGTGCTAGTCGGGACAGGGGACCCGAGCAGTACTTC
TRBV28	TRBJ2-7	TRBD2	many	CASSRSGGRGEQYF	TGTGCCAGCAGCCGAAGCGGGGGAAGGGGCGAGCAGTACTTC
TRBV6-5	TRBJ1-4	-	-	CASSYGGSNEKLFF	TGTGCCAGCAGTTACGGGGGAAGTAATGAAAAACTGTTTTTT
TRBV7-2	TRBJ2-7	-	many	CASSLRATSSYEQYF	TGTGCCAGCAGCTTAAGGGCAACTAGCTCCTACGAGCAGTACTTC
TRBV19	TRBJ1-2	-	many	CASSIRQSFPYGYTF	TGTGCCAGTAGTATACGACAGTCATTCCCTTATGGCTACACCTTC